One and the same sample provided the 6 T cell receptor beta chains below, sequenced in a study of human thymus T cells. In corrective heart surgery, resections were taken, and these provided the thymus tissue. The assay was immunoSEQ multiplex PCR, and TCRdb's table has in-frame clones only and misses some. This table holds 55,000 to 85,000 clones, about 95% found once. The sequencing input was thymus tissue. Receptors originate from a girl in the first two years of life with a congenital heart defect but otherwise immunologically healthy.

The genes are TRBV2 and TRBJ2-5; 7 nucleotides align to TRBD2. V shed 0 bases and J 4 bases; nucleotides not matched to a gene: 5. CDR1 and CDR2 from the germline V gene are SNHLY and FYNNEI. The CDR3 covers 15 residues. The CDR3 spells CASSEAGGSGETQYF. In nucleotides, the CDR3 is TGTGCCAGCAGTGAAGCGGGCGGGAGTGGAGAGACCCAGTACTTC. Using reference TRBV2 and TRBJ2-5 for the parts outside the CDR3, the full variable domain is EPEVTQTPSHQVTQMGQEVILRCVPISNHLYFYWYRQILGQKVEFLVSFYNNEISEKSEIFDDQFSVERPDGSNFTLKIRSTKLEDSAMYFCASSEAGGSGETQYFGPGTRLLVL.

The V gene is TRBV2, the J gene TRBJ2-1; 9 positions match TRBD2. V shed 1 base, J shed 7 bases, and the junction held 2 bases outside the gene matches. The germline V gene encodes CDR1 SNHLY and CDR2 FYNNEI. The CDR3 loop spans 14 amino acids. The CDR3 reads CASSEVAGENEQFF. The CDR3 nucleotides are TGTGCCAGCAGTGAAGTAGCGGGAGAAAATGAGCAGTTCTTC.

This chain connects TRBV6-5 to TRBJ2-3; D gene ambiguous. This CDR3 comprises 16 residues. CDR1 and CDR2 from the germline V gene are MNHEY and SVGAGI. The V gene lost 0 bases and the J gene lost 1 base, with 11 bases spanning the gap. CDR3 region: CASSYSSAAGTDTQYF. In nucleotides, the CDR3 is TGTGCCAGCAGTTACTCGAGTGCCGCGGGCACAGATACGCAGTATTTT.

The genes are TRBV5-1 and TRBJ2-1; 9 bases map to TRBD2. This CDR3 has 17 residues. Germline values: CDR1 SGHRS, CDR2 YFSETQ. V gave up 0 bases and J gave up 6 bases; unmatched junction bases: 10. CDR3 nucleotides: TGCGCCAGCAGCTTGGCCACCGTAAGCGGGGGGTTCAATGAGCAGTTCTTC. Residues: CASSLATVSGGFNEQFF.

This chain links TRBV21-1 with TRBJ2-1; TRBD2, the table's D call, was not compared with the DNA. TRBV21-1 is described as a pseudogene. This CDR3 region has 17 residues. CDR3 DNA: TGTGCCAGCAGCCCGATCGCCGGACTAGCGACATACAATGAGCAGTTCTTC. Translation: CASSPIAGLATYNEQFF.

This clone came up once. The CDR3 DNA reads TGCGCCAGCAGCCAAGATCGTGGGGCAGGGGCGCGCTACGAGCAGTACTTC. Its protein is CASSQDRGAGARYEQYF. The chain uses TRBV4-3 and TRBJ2-7, with a possible D match to TRBD1 (6 bases). Deletions cut 0 bases from V and 3 bases from J, with 18 bases between. CDR1 and CDR2 (germline): LGHNA, YSLEER. The length of the CDR3 is 17 residues.